A selection of T cell receptor beta chains follows, all from one sample in a study of blood T cell repertoires in COVID-19. Sequenced by immunoSEQ multiplex PCR; TCRdb stores in-frame clones only, minus some. The sample includes 70,000 to 95,000 clones, about four fifths seen only once; the top ten take 20% to 25%. The source material was peripheral blood. These receptors originate from a woman aged 70-85 years with acute or convalescent COVID-19. Both conserved end residues are part of each CDR3. A D gene is named only where the DNA matches it firmly.

J gene	V gene	D gene	CDR3 protein
TRBJ1-5	TRBV28	-	CASQRLGNQPQHF
TRBJ2-1	TRBV5-5	-	CASSHHSDPYNEQFF
TRBJ2-1	TRBV7-2	-	CASSLLASNEQFF
TRBJ1-5	TRBV19	-	CASSVVLNSNQPQHF
TRBJ2-7	TRBV13	-	CASSLKIGMGYEQYF
TRBJ2-7	TRBV15	-	CATSRSRTAYYEQYF
TRBJ1-1	TRBV18	-	CASSPTQGGEAFF
TRBJ1-1	TRBV6-5	-	CASSYSVNRVNTEAFF
TRBJ2-7	TRBV28	-	CASRISDLVEQYF
TRBJ1-5	TRBV19	-	CASSLWGVVGRNNQPQHF
TRBJ1-4	TRBV12-5	-	CASGQGFRSEKLFF
TRBJ1-4	TRBV5-1	TRBD1	CASRAGGSNEKLFF
TRBJ2-1	TRBV6-4	-	CASSRESYNEQFF